The TCR beta chain described here comes from a study of technical replicates of blood from several donors. The data were produced by immunoSEQ multiplex PCR, yet TCRdb's version contains in-frame clones alone and is incomplete. The data show tens of thousands of clones, around 94% seen once. This CDR3 is 14 amino acids long. Between the trimmed V and J ends, which lost 7 bases and 5 bases, there was a span of 17 bases. Germline values: CDR1 MNHEY, CDR2 SVGAGI. Sequencing was carried out using T cells isolated from PBMCs. The V and J genes are TRBV6-5 and TRBJ2-5; perhaps TRBD2 as D (5 bases). This receptor was identified in a human donor in good health. This chain's CDR3 is CASTQSDWEETQYF. CDR3 sequence (DNA): TGTGCCAGCACTCAATCGGATTGGGAGGAGACCCAGTACTTC.